This section outlines one T cell receptor (beta chain) sequence together with its context. Sequenced by immunoSEQ multiplex PCR; TCRdb stores in-frame clones only, minus some. The sample consists of about 360,000 clones, 80% to 90% of them appearing once. The data derive from a study of blood T cell repertoires in COVID-19. Germline assignment: CDR1 KGHSH and CDR2 LQKENI. V was pared by 3 bases and J by 5 bases, with 3 bases of the junction left unmatched. This CDR3 has 14 residues. The TCR originated in a man younger than 45 who had recovered from COVID-19. The chain has TRBV18 and TRBJ1-5; 8 nucleotides match TRBD1. The sequenced sample was PBMCs or T cells enriched from blood (not recorded which). The CDR3: CASSPTGGYQPQHF. The CDR3 DNA sequence: TGTGCCAGCTCACCCACAGGGGGGTATCAGCCCCAGCATTTT.